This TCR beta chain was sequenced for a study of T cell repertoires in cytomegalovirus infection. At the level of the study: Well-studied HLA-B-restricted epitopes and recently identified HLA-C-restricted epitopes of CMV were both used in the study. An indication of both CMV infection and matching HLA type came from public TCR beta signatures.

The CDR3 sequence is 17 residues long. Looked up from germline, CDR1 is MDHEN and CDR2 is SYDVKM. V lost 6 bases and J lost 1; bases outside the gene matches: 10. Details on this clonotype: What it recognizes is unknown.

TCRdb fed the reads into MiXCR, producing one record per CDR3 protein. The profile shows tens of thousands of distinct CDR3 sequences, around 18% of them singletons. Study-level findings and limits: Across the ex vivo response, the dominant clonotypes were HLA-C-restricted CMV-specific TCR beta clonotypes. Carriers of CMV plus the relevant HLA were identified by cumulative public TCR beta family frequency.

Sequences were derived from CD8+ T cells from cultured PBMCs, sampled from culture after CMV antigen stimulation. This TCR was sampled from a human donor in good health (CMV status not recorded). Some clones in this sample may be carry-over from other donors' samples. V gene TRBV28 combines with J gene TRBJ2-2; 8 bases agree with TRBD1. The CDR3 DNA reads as TGTGCCAGCAGCAAAAGGCAGGGGGCTGTGAACACCGGGGAGCTGTTTTTT. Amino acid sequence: CASSKRQGAVNTGELFF.